These 8 T cell receptor beta chains were sequenced from one sample in a study of T cell repertoires in cytomegalovirus infection. From the reads, TCRdb called clonotypes with MiXCR, one entry per CDR3 protein. The sample records fewer than 550,000 distinct CDR3 sequences, approximately 33% being singletons. The sample was PBMCs. Source of these receptors: a human donor in good health (CMV status not recorded). Some clones in this sample may be carry-over from other donors' samples.

V usage is TRBV20-1 and J usage is TRBJ2-7, with D perhaps matching TRBD1 or TRBD2 (5 bases each). Germline CDR1 reads DFQATT; CDR2 reads SNEGSKA (reference sequence). The CDR3 extends over 12 amino acids. V dropped 5 bases and J dropped 2 bases, with 10 bases sitting between them. CDR3 DNA: TGCAGTGCTGGGGACGGGACCTACGAGCAGTACTTC. This sequence encodes CSAGDGTYEQYF.

The chain employs TRBV7-9 and TRBJ1-1; D is possibly TRBD1 (5 bases). The CDR3 has 15 residues. The germline V and J ends were trimmed by 1 base and 3 bases, with 12 bases remaining between them. Germline CDR1 is SEHNR and CDR2 is FQNEAQ (reference sequence). In DNA form, the CDR3 reads TGTGCCAGCAGCTTAGATGGAGCGGGGGACACTGAAGCTTTCTTT. The encoded protein is CASSLDGAGDTEAFF.

A note on this clonotype: Likely a read error: the CDR3 ends without its conserved phenylalanine or tryptophan. CDR3: CASMGFRDSGANVLTL. The CDR3 DNA reads TGTGCCAGCATGGGGTTCAGGGACTCTGGGGCCAACGTCCTGACTTTA. V gene TRBV6-1 combines with J gene TRBJ2-6; possible D gene TRBD1, 5 bases. V lost 7 bases and J lost 0, with 13 bases in between. The CDR3 totals 16 residues. Germline CDR1 is MNHNS and CDR2 is SASEGT.

The chain has TRBV15 and TRBJ2-3; TRBD2 might be the D (7 bases). Germline assignment: CDR1 LNHNV and CDR2 YYDKDF (reference sequence). The CDR3 extends over 15 amino acids. Trimming removed 8 bases from V and 2 bases from J, with 17 bases in between. CDR3 sequence (DNA): TGTGCCACCGGGGGGGGCCCTGCCATCACAGATACGCAGTATTTT. Protein product: CATGGGPAITDTQYF.

In this sample, this clonotype turned up many times. The chain recombines TRBV6-1 with TRBJ1-2; TRBD1 matches at 7 bases. Losses at the gene ends were 8 bases for V and 5 bases for J; bases not matched to a gene: 8. The CDR3 runs to 13 residues. The germline V gene encodes CDR1 MNHNS and CDR2 SASEGT. The CDR3, as DNA: TGTGCCAGCGGAGGGACAGAGATATATGGCTACACCTTC. This gives the protein CASGGTEIYGYTF.

This clonotype was observed at least ten times. The chain joins TRBV7-6 to TRBJ1-2, with D possibly matching TRBD1 (5 bases). Germline assignment: CDR1 SGHVS and CDR2 FNYEAQ. V lost 4 bases and J 8 bases, leaving 23 bases between the germline ends. CDR3 size: 16 residues. CDR3 nucleotides: TGTGCCAGCAGCTCGTCGGTCATGGGGGGACCGGGAGGCTACACCTTC. Translated: CASSSSVMGGPGGYTF.

This rearrangement joins TRBV20-1 to TRBJ2-1, with TRBD2 identical over 8 bases. CDR1 is DFQATT and CDR2 is SNEGSKA in the germline V gene (reference sequence). This CDR3 is 14 amino acids long. Trimming cost V 0 bases and J 9 bases; bases outside gene matches: 7. CDR3 DNA: TGCAGTGCTAGAGAACGGGGGGGCCCGGGTGAGCAGTTCTTC. Its protein is CSARERGGPGEQFF.

The CDR3 spells CASSPGIGQETQYF. CDR3 sequence (DNA): TGTGCCAGCAGCCCAGGCATAGGACAGGAGACCCAGTACTTC. The gene calls are TRBV3-1 and TRBJ2-5, with a weak D call TRBD1 (6 bases). V dropped 4 bases and J dropped 5 bases, with 14 bases sitting between them. There are 14 residues in the CDR3. CDR1 and CDR2 (germline): LGHDT, YNNKEL (reference sequence).